These 11 T cell receptor beta chains came from one sample sequenced in a study of cytomegalovirus exposure and HLA in healthy donors. With 60 Vbeta and 13 Jbeta primers, the PCR was carried out. Libraries were prepared by immunoSEQ multiplex PCR; TCRdb keeps only in-frame clonotypes and omits some of them. The data contain 150,000 to 200,000 clones, roughly three quarters of them singletons. The sequencing sample was made of PBMCs. These receptors all stem from a man younger than 30 in good health and CMV-seropositive.

The V gene is TRBV10-3, the J gene TRBJ2-2; a possible D gene is TRBD2 (6 bases). Germline CDR1 is ENHRY and CDR2 is SYGVKD. This CDR3 has 15 amino acids. The V end lost 4 bases, the J end lost 4 bases, and 13 bases lay between the germline ends. As DNA, the CDR3 is TGTGCCATCAGTGCGTTGGGGGGTACCACCGGGGAGCTGTTTTTT. This translates into CAISALGGTTGELFF.

The sample holds a few counts of this clone. CDR3 sequence reads: CASLDRGRLTGELFF. As DNA, the CDR3 is TGTGCCAGTCTGGACAGGGGGCGATTAACCGGGGAGCTGTTTTTT. The genes are TRBV7-9 and TRBJ2-2; 11 bases align to TRBD1. From germline, CDR1 is SEHNR and CDR2 FQNEAQ (reference sequence). With 9 bases clipped from V and 5 bases from J, the junction kept 8 bases outside the gene matches. CDR3 size: 15 residues.

The chain has TRBV6-1 and TRBJ2-7, with D maybe TRBD1 (6 bases). Germline V gene lookup returns CDR1 MNHNS and CDR2 SASEGT. This CDR3 is 13 amino acids long. Trimming removed 4 bases at V and 3 bases at J, with 10 bases between. The CDR3 spells CASSVGQLYEQYV. CDR3 DNA sequence: TGTGCCAGCAGTGTAGGACAGCTCTACGAGCAGTACGTC.

The chain couples TRBV28 to TRBJ1-1; D ambiguous. V was trimmed by 10 bases and J by 4 bases, leaving 22 bases between them. The CDR3 loop spans 15 amino acids. The germline V gene encodes CDR1 MDHEN and CDR2 SYDVKM. CDR3 nucleotide sequence: TGTGCCACCAGCGTTTCGAGAGCCCCGGGCACTGAAGCTTTCTTT. Translated, it gives CATSVSRAPGTEAFF.

Only a few counts were recorded for this clone. The sample holds other DNA sequences that translate to the same CDR3. The chain employs TRBV5-6 and TRBJ2-3; 12 bases agree with TRBD2. CDR1 is SGHDT, CDR2 YYEEEE, per germline. The J segment lost 0 bases and the V segment lost 5 bases, leaving 10 bases of the junction unmatched. This CDR3 has 18 amino acids. In DNA form, the CDR3 reads TGTGCCAGCAGGGTCGGACTAGCGGGGTTGCTTAGCACAGATACGCAGTATTTT. Translation gives CASRVGLAGLLSTDTQYF.

This chain joins TRBV5-8 and TRBJ1-2; 7 bases fit TRBD1. V lost 4 bases and J lost 3; bases outside the gene matches: 3. This CDR3 is built from 13 residues. Germline V CDR1 and CDR2: SGHTS, YDEGEE. Here the CDR3 reads CASSPTGYYGYTF. The CDR3 DNA follows: TGTGCCAGCAGCCCGACAGGGTACTATGGCTACACCTTC.

The chain combines TRBV4-1 with TRBJ1-4, with 7 bases matching TRBD1. Germline V gene data show CDR1 as MGHRA and CDR2 as YSYEKL. The CDR3 covers 16 residues. V was pared by 0 bases and J by 11 bases, with 12 bases of the junction left unmatched. The CDR3 nucleotides are TGCGCCAGCAGCCAAGAGGAATCCCAGGGGGTTCGGAAACTGTTTTTT. Its protein is CASSQEESQGVRKLFF.

This clone is a singleton in its sample. The chain uses TRBV27 and TRBJ1-3, with D unclear. V was trimmed by 6 bases and J by 3 bases, leaving 9 bases between them. Germline CDR1 MNHEY, CDR2 SMNVEV (reference sequence). The CDR3 is made up of 13 amino acids. The CDR3 DNA is TGTGCCAGCAGATCCTTGAGTGGAAACACCATATATTTT. Protein: CASRSLSGNTIYF.

The J gene is TRBJ2-1, the V gene TRBV5-1; TRBD2 agrees at 8 bases. The germline V gene has CDR1 SGHRS and CDR2 YFSETQ. This CDR3 has 15 residues. Unmatched junction bases numbered 11, after V lost 4 bases and J lost 8 bases. Here the CDR3 DNA reads TGCGCCAGCAGCCCCGGGACTAGAGACCTTTATGAGCAGTTCTTC. It translates to CASSPGTRDLYEQFF. The full variable domain, its missing parts supplied by reference TRBV5-1 and TRBJ2-1, is KAGVTQTPRYLIKTRGQQVTLSCSPISGHRSVSWYQQTPGQGLQFLFEYFSETQRNKGNFPGRFSGRQFSNSRSEMNVSTLELGDSALYLCASSPGTRDLYEQFFGPGTRLTVL.

The chain employs TRBV25-1 and TRBJ2-3, with TRBD1 as a possible D gene (6 bases). The CDR3 spans 13 residues. Per the germline V gene, CDR1 is MGHDK and CDR2 is SYGVNS. Between the trimmed V and J ends, which lost 4 bases and 5 bases, there was a span of 10 bases. CDR3 in DNA: TGTGCCAGCAGTGGTCCCAGGGGAGATACGCAGTATTTT. Amino acids: CASSGPRGDTQYF.

This clone was detected a few times. The V gene is TRBV19, the J gene TRBJ2-2, with 7 bases identical to TRBD2. Trimming took 2 bases from V and 5 from J; bases not matched to a gene: 8. The CDR3 length is 16 residues. Germline CDR1 LNHDA, CDR2 SQIVND (reference sequence). The CDR3 region has the DNA TGTGCCAGTAGTATAAGGCTAGCGGCAGTTACCGGGGAGCTGTTTTTT. Its translation is CASSIRLAAVTGELFF.